A single sample is the source of the 17 T cell receptor beta chains below, sequenced in a study of T cells in Graves' hyperthyroidism and ophthalmopathy. TCR beta CDR3 regions were amplified from RNA transcripts. Primed by the HTBI set, a first-round RT-PCR was run on the TCR CDR3. Via MiXCR, TCRdb re-called the multiplex PCR reads, giving one row per CDR3 protein. The sample lists under 250,000 distinct CDR3 sequences; approximately 17% were seen once. Source material: blood. The origin of the receptors is a man in his fifties with Graves' hyperthyroidism.

Regarding this clonotype: At one end the junction does not follow the germline gene, possibly because of a read error. This sequence joins TRBV20-1 and TRBJ2-1; D is ambiguous. The germline V gene encodes CDR1 DFQATT and CDR2 SNEGSKA (reference sequence). This CDR3 comprises 14 residues. The CDR3 nucleotides read TGCAGTGCCTATAGTTTCGACCACTACGATGAGCAGTTCTTC. This encodes CSAYSFDHYDEQFF.

In this sample, this clonotype turned up many times. The chain recombines TRBV28 with TRBJ2-7; TRBD2 agrees at 7 bases. The CDR3 extends over 15 amino acids. V lost 3 bases, J lost 2 bases, and 7 bases stayed unmatched. Germline CDR1 is MDHEN and CDR2 is SYDVKM. The CDR3 loop reads CASSLAGDPTYEQYF. Here the CDR3 DNA reads TGTGCCAGCAGTTTGGCGGGAGACCCAACCTACGAGCAGTACTTC.

The sample holds many counts of this clonotype. The chain joins TRBV2 to TRBJ2-7; the match to TRBD2 covers 11 bases. V was clipped by 5 bases and J by 1 base; unmatched bases: 7. CDR3 length: 16 residues. Germline assignment: CDR1 SNHLY and CDR2 FYNNEI. The CDR3 nucleotides are TGTGCCAGCAGTCCACCACGACTAGCGGGATCCTACGAGCAGTACTTC. Residues: CASSPPRLAGSYEQYF.

This clonotype was found many times. The chain links TRBV28 to TRBJ2-2; weak D call: TRBD2 (6 bases). The germline V gene has CDR1 MDHEN and CDR2 SYDVKM. The CDR3 is 15 residues long. V was shortened by 6 bases and J by 0 bases, with 11 bases between the two germline ends. The CDR3 is CASSDERANTGELFF. The CDR3 nucleotides are TGTGCCAGCAGCGATGAGCGGGCGAACACCGGGGAGCTGTTTTTT.

This clonotype was recorded a few times. The J gene is TRBJ2-7, the V gene TRBV12-3 or TRBV12-4; no clear D gene. The ends were cut back, 7 bases at V and 6 bases at J, with 19 bases in the middle. The CDR3 runs 14 residues. As DNA, the CDR3 is TGTGCCAGCACCGCACGCCTGATAGGTCTCGAGCAGTACTTC. Its translation is CASTARLIGLEQYF.

Ten or more counts support this clonotype. The CDR3: CASSSQDPRVGGYDTQYF. The CDR3 DNA is TGTGCCAGCAGTTCACAAGATCCTCGGGTTGGGGGTTACGATACGCAGTATTTT. The genes are TRBV28 and TRBJ2-3, with D possibly being TRBD1 or TRBD2 (5 bases each). V was pared by 4 bases and J by 6 bases, with 26 bases between. The CDR3 has 18 amino acids. CDR1 and CDR2 (germline): MDHEN, SYDVKM.

This clonotype was seen ten or more times. The chain carries TRBV28 and TRBJ2-7, with 9 bases fitting TRBD1. Germline V gene lookup returns CDR1 MDHEN and CDR2 SYDVKM. The trim removed 6 bases at V and 2 bases at J, leaving 2 bases unmatched. The CDR3 spans 13 residues. The CDR3 coding sequence is TGTGCCAGCAGGGGACAGGGAACCTACGAGCAGTACTTC. The encoded protein is CASRGQGTYEQYF.

This clonotype was found a few times. The chain recombines TRBV19 with TRBJ2-1; TRBD2 agrees at 9 bases. In germline, CDR1 is LNHDA, CDR2 SQIVND (reference sequence). V shed 3 bases and J 0 bases; nucleotides not matched to a gene: 9. The CDR3 has 18 amino acids. In DNA, the CDR3 is TGTGCCAGTAGTATTGAAAAGCGGGAGGAACTCTCCTACAATGAGCAGTTCTTC. Its translation: CASSIEKREELSYNEQFF. Looking up the rest from reference TRBV19 and TRBJ2-1 gives the full variable domain: DGGITQSPKYLFRKEGQNVTLSCEQNLNHDAMYWYRQDPGQGLRLIYYSQIVNDFQKGDIAEGYSVSREKKESFPLTVTSAQKNPTAFYLCASSIEKREELSYNEQFFGPGTRLTVL.

This clonotype was detected many times. V is TRBV20-1 and J is TRBJ2-1; no clear D. The CDR3 runs 15 residues. In germline, CDR1 is DFQATT, CDR2 SNEGSKA (reference sequence). Trimming left V 0 bases short and J 0 bases short, with 9 bases between. The CDR3 reads CSARERTRSYNEQFF. DNA for the CDR3: TGCAGTGCTAGAGAGCGGACCCGCTCCTACAATGAGCAGTTCTTC.

This clonotype was recorded many times. The chain recombines TRBV5-1 with TRBJ2-7; D unclear. V was pared by 0 bases and J by 0 bases, with 7 bases between. Germline values: CDR1 SGHRS, CDR2 YFSETQ. This CDR3 is 14 amino acids long. The CDR3 protein is CASSLVESSYEQYF. In nucleotides, the CDR3 is TGCGCCAGCAGCTTGGTCGAGAGCTCCTACGAGCAGTACTTC. Full variable domain (rest looked up from reference TRBV5-1 and TRBJ2-7): KAGVTQTPRYLIKTRGQQVTLSCSPISGHRSVSWYQQTPGQGLQFLFEYFSETQRNKGNFPGRFSGRQFSNSRSEMNVSTLELGDSALYLCASSLVESSYEQYFGPGTRLTVT.

Of note for this clonotype: A much larger clone lies a single base off, so this may be a read error. The chain is built from TRBV7-6 and TRBJ2-1, with a weak D call TRBD2 (5 bases). The J call could be wrong; TRBJ2-7 is a better fit for the DNA end. The germline CDR1 and CDR2 sequences are SGHVS and FNYEAQ. The CDR3 has 16 amino acids. CDR3 sequence reads: CASSRSAGSSYNEQYF. The CDR3 DNA reads as TGTGCCAGCAGCCGATCGGCGGGCAGCTCCTACAATGAGCAGTACTTC.

The sample holds many counts of this clonotype. The V gene is TRBV7-2, the J gene TRBJ1-2, with 9 bases identical to TRBD1. The trim removed 3 bases at V and 7 bases at J, leaving 9 bases unmatched. Germline CDR1 SGHTA, CDR2 FQGNSA. The CDR3 is 15 residues long. The CDR3 bases are TGTGCCAGCAGCTTCACCGGGACAGGGATATTTGGCTACACCTTC. The encoded protein is CASSFTGTGIFGYTF.

This clonotype was seen a handful of times. This chain connects TRBV5-1 to TRBJ1-1; no clear D gene. Deletions cut 1 base from V and 5 bases from J, with 12 bases between. Germline CDR1 SGHRS, CDR2 YFSETQ. The CDR3 totals 14 residues. The CDR3 spells CASSLWSGGTEAFF. For the CDR3, the DNA is TGCGCCAGCAGCTTGTGGTCCGGAGGTACTGAAGCTTTCTTT. Full variable domain (missing parts from reference TRBV5-1 and TRBJ1-1): KAGVTQTPRYLIKTRGQQVTLSCSPISGHRSVSWYQQTPGQGLQFLFEYFSETQRNKGNFPGRFSGRQFSNSRSEMNVSTLELGDSALYLCASSLWSGGTEAFFGQGTRLTVV.

Ten or more counts support this clonotype. V gene TRBV7-9 combines with J gene TRBJ1-1; D perhaps matches TRBD1 (5 bases). This CDR3 has 15 amino acids. CDR1 is SEHNR and CDR2 is FQNEAQ in the germline V gene (reference sequence). V lost 5 bases to trimming and J lost 4 bases, with 17 bases between them. CDR3 DNA: TGTGCCAGCAGCCCAAATCTTGACAGAAGCACTGAAGCTTTCTTT. Its protein is CASSPNLDRSTEAFF.

V and J are TRBV11-2 and TRBJ1-1; 7 bases map to TRBD1. Trimming took 5 bases from V and 1 from J; bases not matched to a gene: 7. The CDR3 spans 15 residues. Germline V gives CDR1 SGHAT, CDR2 FQNNGV. The DNA of the CDR3 is TGTGCCAGCAGCCCGACAGGGACGGCGAACACTGAAGCTTTCTTT. Its translation is CASSPTGTANTEAFF.

J is TRBJ1-1 and V is TRBV6-1, with D tentatively TRBD1 (5 bases). This CDR3 comprises 13 residues. The V end was cut by 6 bases, the J end by 8 bases, with 16 bases between. Germline V gives CDR1 MNHNS, CDR2 SASEGT. DNA of the CDR3: TGTGCCAGCAGCGACGCGGAGGACATGGAAGCTTTCTTT. Translation gives CASSDAEDMEAFF.

The rearrangement joins TRBV5-1 to TRBJ2-5, with 7 nucleotides matching TRBD2. There are 16 residues in the CDR3. V was clipped by 3 bases and J by 6 bases; unmatched bases: 14. CDR1 is SGHRS, CDR2 YFSETQ, per germline. The CDR3, as DNA: TGCGCCAGCAGCTCGCTTTCGGCGCTAGCGGCGCAGACCCAGTACTTC. Its translation: CASSSLSALAAQTQYF.